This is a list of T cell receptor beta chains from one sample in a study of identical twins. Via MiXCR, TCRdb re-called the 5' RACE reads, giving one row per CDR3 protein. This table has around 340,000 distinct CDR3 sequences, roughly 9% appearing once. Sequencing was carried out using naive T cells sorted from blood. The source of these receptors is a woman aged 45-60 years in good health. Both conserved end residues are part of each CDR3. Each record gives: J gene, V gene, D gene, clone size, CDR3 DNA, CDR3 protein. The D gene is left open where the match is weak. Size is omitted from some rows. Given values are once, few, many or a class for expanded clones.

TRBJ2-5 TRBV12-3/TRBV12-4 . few TGTGCCAGCAGTTCGCAAGGCGCGTGGGGAGAGACCCAGTACTTC CASSSQGAWGETQYF
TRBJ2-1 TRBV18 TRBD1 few TGTGCCAGCTCTACCAAGGCCGATTTGGGGACAGGGCACAATGAGCAGTTCTTC CASSTKADLGTGHNEQFF
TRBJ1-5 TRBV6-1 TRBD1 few TGTGCCACAGGGGGGGGTTCGCCCCAGCATTTT CATGGGSPQHF
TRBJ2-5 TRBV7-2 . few TGTGCCAGCAGGGGGACCATGGGGCAGACCCAGTACTTC CASRGTMGQTQYF
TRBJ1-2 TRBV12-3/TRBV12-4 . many TGTGCCAGCAGTTTAGCGGGGAACGGCTACACCTTC CASSLAGNGYTF
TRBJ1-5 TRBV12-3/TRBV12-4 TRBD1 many TGTGCCAGCAGTTTCTTAGGGACAGGGGGCGTGAGGCAGCCCCAGCATTTT CASSFLGTGGVRQPQHF
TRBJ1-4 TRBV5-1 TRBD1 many TGCGCCAGCAGCTTGCTCGGACAGGATGCAACTAATGAAAAACTGTTTTTT CASSLLGQDATNEKLFF
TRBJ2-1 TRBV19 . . TGTGCCAGTAGTACCTCGAGGCGTAACAATGAGCAGTTCTTC CASSTSRRNNEQFF
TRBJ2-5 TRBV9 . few TGTGCCAGCAGCGTCCCGATGGGGGGGCTGGAGACCCAGTACTTC CASSVPMGGLETQYF
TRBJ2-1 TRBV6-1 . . TGTGCCAGCAGCGGGAGCAATGAGCAGTTCTTC CASSGSNEQFF
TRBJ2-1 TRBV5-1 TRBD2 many TGCGCCAGCAGCCCTGGGTCTAGCGGGAACAATGAGCAGTTCTTC CASSPGSSGNNEQFF
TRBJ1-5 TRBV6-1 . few TGTGCCAGCAGTGAAGTTCAGGGAGGGTGGCAGCCCCAGCATTTT CASSEVQGGWQPQHF
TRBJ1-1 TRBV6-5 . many TGTGCCAGCAGCGGACAGTCCCCTGAAGCTTTCTTT CASSGQSPEAFF
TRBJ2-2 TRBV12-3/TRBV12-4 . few TGTGCCAGCAGTTCTGCAGGCGCCGGGGAGCTGTTTTTT CASSSAGAGELFF
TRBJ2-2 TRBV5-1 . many TGCGCCAGCAGCCGCCGAGGGGTGCCCGGGGAGCTGTTTTTT CASSRRGVPGELFF
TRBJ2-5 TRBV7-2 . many TGTGCCAGCAGCTTAACGAGGGATCAAGAGACCCAGTACTTC CASSLTRDQETQYF
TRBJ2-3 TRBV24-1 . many TGTGCCACCAGTGATATGAACCCCGGACAGAGGACGCAGTATTTT CATSDMNPGQRTQYF
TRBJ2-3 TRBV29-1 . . TGCAGCGTCCCACCCAGGGGGACTGATACGCAGTATTTT CSVPPRGTDTQYF
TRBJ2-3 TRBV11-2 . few TGTGCCAGCAGCTTAGATATAACACCCGGACCGACAGATACGCAGTATTTT CASSLDITPGPTDTQYF
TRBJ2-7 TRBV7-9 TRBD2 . TGTGCCAGCAGCTTAGGCTCCGGGACTAGGGGCGAGCAGTACTTC CASSLGSGTRGEQYF
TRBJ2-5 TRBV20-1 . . TGCAGTGCTAGAGTCCCAGCCAAAGAGACCCAGTACTTC CSARVPAKETQYF
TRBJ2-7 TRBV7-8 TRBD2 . TGTGCCAGCAGCGTCGCCTTGACTAGCGGGGCCACCTACGAGCAGTACTTC CASSVALTSGATYEQYF
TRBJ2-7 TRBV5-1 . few TGCGCCAGCAGCTCATCATGGGACCACTCCTACGAGCAGTACTTC CASSSSWDHSYEQYF
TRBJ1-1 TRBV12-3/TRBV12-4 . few TGTGCCAGCAGTTTAATTGGGGGCACTGAAGCTTTCTTT CASSLIGGTEAFF
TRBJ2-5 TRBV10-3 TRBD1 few TGTGCCATCAGTGAAGTCAGGGGGCAGGAGACCCAGTACTTC CAISEVRGQETQYF
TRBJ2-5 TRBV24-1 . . TGTGCCACCAGTGATTTCAGGAGGGACGTAGGGACCCAGTACTTC CATSDFRRDVGTQYF
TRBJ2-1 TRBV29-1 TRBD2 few TGCAGCGTTGTCGGGACTAGCGGGAGCTATGAGCAGTTCTTC CSVVGTSGSYEQFF
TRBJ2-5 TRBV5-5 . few TGTGCCAGCAGCTTAATGGGGACACAAGAGACCCAGTACTTC CASSLMGTQETQYF
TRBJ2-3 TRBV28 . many TGTGCCAGCAGTTTTCGCGATCGCACAGATACGCAGTATTTT CASSFRDRTDTQYF
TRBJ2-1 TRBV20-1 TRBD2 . TGCAGTGCTAGGGCTAGCGGGAGGGCCCGGAATGAGCAGTTCTTC CSARASGRARNEQFF